The present T cell receptor beta chain was sequenced within a study of T cell repertoires in cytomegalovirus infection. TCRdb ran MiXCR on the reads and lists one entry per CDR3 protein. The sample includes approximately 910,000 distinct CDR3 sequences, 31% of them seen just once. Germline CDR1 and CDR2: SGHVS and FNYEAQ. CDR3 length: 21 residues. V dropped 4 bases and J dropped 0; count of bases not matched to a gene: 20. This clonotype was detected ten times or more. Its antigen is not identified. This sample comprised cultured CD8+ T cells from PBMCs, obtained from culture after CMV antigen stimulation. This receptor was obtained from a human donor in good health (CMV status not recorded). Some clones in this sample may be carry-over from other donors' samples. The chain combines TRBV7-6 with TRBJ2-1; 8 bases match TRBD1. This CDR3 is CASSSDKGTGITPGSYNEQFF. CDR3 in DNA: TGTGCCAGCAGCTCTGATAAGGGGACAGGTATTACCCCTGGCTCCTACAATGAGCAGTTCTTC.